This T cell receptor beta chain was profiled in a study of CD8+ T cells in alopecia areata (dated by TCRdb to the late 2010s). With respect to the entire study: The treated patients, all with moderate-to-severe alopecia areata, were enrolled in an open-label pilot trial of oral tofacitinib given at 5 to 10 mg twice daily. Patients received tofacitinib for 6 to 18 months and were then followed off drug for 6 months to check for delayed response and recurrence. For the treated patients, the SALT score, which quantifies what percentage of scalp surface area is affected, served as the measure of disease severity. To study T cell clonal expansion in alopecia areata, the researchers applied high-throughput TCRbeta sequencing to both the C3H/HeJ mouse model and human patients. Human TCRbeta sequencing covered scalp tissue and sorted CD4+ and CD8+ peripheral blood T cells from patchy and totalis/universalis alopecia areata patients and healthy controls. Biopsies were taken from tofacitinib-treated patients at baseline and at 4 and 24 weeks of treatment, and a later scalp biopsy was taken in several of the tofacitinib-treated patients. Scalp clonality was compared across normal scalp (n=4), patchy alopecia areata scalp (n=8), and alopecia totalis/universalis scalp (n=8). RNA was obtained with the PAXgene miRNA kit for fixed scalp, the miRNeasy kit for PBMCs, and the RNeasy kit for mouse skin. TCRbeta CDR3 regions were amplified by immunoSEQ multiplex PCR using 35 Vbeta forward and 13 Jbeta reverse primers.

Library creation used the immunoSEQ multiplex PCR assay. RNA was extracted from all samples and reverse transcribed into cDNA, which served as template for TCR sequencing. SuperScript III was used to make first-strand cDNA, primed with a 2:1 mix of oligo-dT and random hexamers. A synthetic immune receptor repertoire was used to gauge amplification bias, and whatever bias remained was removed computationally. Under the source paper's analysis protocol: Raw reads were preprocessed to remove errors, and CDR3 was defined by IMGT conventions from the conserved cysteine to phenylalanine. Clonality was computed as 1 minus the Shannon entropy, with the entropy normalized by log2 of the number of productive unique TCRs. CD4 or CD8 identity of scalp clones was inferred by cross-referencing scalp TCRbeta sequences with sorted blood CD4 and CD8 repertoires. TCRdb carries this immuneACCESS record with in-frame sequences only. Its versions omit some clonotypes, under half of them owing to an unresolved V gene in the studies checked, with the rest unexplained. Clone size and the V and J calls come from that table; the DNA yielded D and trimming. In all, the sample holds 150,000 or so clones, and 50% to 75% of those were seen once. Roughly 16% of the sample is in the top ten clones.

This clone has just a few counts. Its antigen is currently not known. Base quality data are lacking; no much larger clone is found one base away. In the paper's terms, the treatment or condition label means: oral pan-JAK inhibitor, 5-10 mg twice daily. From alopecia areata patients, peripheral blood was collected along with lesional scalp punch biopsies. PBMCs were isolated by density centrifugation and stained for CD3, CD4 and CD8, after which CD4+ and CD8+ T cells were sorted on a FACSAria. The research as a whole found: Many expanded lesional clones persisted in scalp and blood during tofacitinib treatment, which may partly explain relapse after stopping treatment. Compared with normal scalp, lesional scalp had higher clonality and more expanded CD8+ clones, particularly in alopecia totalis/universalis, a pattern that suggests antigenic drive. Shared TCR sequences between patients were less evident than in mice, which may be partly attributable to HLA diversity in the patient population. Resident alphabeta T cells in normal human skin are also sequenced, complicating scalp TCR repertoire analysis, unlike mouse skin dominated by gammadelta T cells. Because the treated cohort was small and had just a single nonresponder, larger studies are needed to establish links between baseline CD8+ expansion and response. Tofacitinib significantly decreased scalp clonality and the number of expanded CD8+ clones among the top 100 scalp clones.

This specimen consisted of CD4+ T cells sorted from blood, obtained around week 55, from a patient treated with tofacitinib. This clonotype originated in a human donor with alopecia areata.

The nucleotide sequence reads as follows: TGTGCCAGCGGCGGACAGTCTGGGGCCAACGTCCTGACTTTC. This gives the protein CASGGQSGANVLTF. Recombination linked TRBV7-9 to TRBJ2-6, with TRBD1 perhaps the D gene, on 6 matching bases. For CDR1 and CDR2, the germline V gene (reference sequence) lists SEHNR and FQNEAQ. The cysteine opens and the phenylalanine closes a CDR3 of 14 amino acids. The only DNA kept is the CDR3, 42 bases in frame from the first base. Relative to germline, V is 8 bases shorter and J is 1 base shorter, with 9 bases between their ends.